The subject of this entry is one T cell receptor (beta chain). Its cognate antigen is unknown. A much larger clone lies one base from this, so it may be a read error. TCRdb passed the reads through MiXCR, listing each CDR3 protein once. The sample lists roughly 500,000 distinct CDR3 sequences, 15% to 20% occurring once. This record belongs to a study of T cell repertoires in cytomegalovirus infection. Study background: Based on public TCR beta signatures, there were indications of CMV infection and of a matching HLA type. General study findings and limits: Totalled public TCR beta family frequency picked out people who carried CMV plus the relevant HLA. CMV-specific TCR beta clonotypes restricted by HLA-C dominated the ex vivo response.

CDR3 size: 17 residues. Germline CDR1 MDHEN, CDR2 SYDVKM. Input material: CD8+ T cells from PBMCs. The J gene is TRBJ2-5, the V gene TRBV28; TRBD2 matches 13 bases. The origin of this receptor is a human donor in good health (CMV status not recorded). Some clones in this sample may be carry-over from other donors' samples. The CDR3 sequence is CASSFLGLAGPEETKYF. The CDR3 bases are TGTGCCAGCAGTTTTCTGGGACTAGCGGGACCCGAAGAGACCAAGTACTTC. Full variable domain (missing parts from reference TRBV28 and TRBJ2-5): DVKVTQSSRYLVKRTGEKVFLECVQDMDHENMFWYRQDPGLGLRLIYFSYDVKMKEKGDIPEGYSVSREKKERFSLILESASTNQTSMYLCASSFLGLAGPEETKYFGPGTRLLVL.